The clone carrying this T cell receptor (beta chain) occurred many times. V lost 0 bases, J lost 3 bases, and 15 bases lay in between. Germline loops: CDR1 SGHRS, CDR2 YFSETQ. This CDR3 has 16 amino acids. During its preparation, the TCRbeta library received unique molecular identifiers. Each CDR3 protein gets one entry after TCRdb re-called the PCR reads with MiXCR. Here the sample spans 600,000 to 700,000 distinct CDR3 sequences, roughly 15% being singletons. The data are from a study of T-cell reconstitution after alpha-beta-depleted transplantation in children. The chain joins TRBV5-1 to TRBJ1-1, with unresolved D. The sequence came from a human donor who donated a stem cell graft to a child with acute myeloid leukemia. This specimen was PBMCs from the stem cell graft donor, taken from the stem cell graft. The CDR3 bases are TGCGCCAGCAGCTTGGCCTCGGTCTACAGCCACACTGAAGCTTTCTTT. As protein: CASSLASVYSHTEAFF.